This T cell receptor (beta chain) was sequenced for a study of cytomegalovirus exposure and HLA in healthy donors. Study findings and constraints: Some V segments, including TRBV6-2 and TRBV6-3, were excluded as indistinguishable.

Germline V lookup: CDR1 WNHNN, CDR2 SYGVQD (reference sequence). Unmatched junction bases numbered 13, after V lost 11 bases and J lost 1 base. CDR3 length: 17 residues. Vbeta (60) and Jbeta (13) primers were used in the PCR. The table came from immunoSEQ multiplex PCR; TCRdb's copy has only in-frame clones and leaves some out. The table has under 200,000 clones, roughly 80% seen once. With respect to this clone: What it binds is not known.

The receptor comes from a woman aged 25-40 years in good health and CMV-seronegative. The rearrangement joins TRBV10-1 to TRBJ1-5, with 11 bases lining up with TRBD1. What was sequenced was PBMCs. CDR3 sequence reads: CAETPDRGLLSNQPQHF. The CDR3 bases are TGCGCCGAAACCCCGGACAGGGGGCTTTTGAGCAATCAGCCCCAGCATTTT.